This T cell receptor (beta chain) appears in the sequencing data of a study of blood T cell repertoires in COVID-19. Study-level background: The United States, Italy and Spain supplied acute and convalescent COVID-19 samples. T cells, B-cell-depleted T cells, or PBMCs supplied cDNA or gDNA.

Original processing notes: Reference gene primer amplification yielded estimated nucleated cell counts. Using immunoSEQ multiplex PCR, the repertoire was profiled, and TCRdb retains in-frame clones only, with some absent. The V and J calls and the clone size are those of that table, but D and trimming were determined from the DNA. The repertoire holds some 340,000 clones, with 85% as singletons. The CDR3 loop spans 16 amino acids. The V end was cut by 0 bases, the J end by 0 bases, with 11 bases between. Germline CDR1 SQVTM, CDR2 ANQGSEA. The sequencing sample was made of peripheral blood. This rearrangement joins TRBV29-1 to TRBJ2-2; D is undetermined. The receptor's source is a woman aged 18-29 years with acute or convalescent COVID-19. The CDR3 DNA is TGCAGCGTTGAAGATCGCAGGTCGACGAACACCGGGGAGCTGTTTTTT. It yields the protein CSVEDRRSTNTGELFF.